The 17 T cell receptor beta chains presented below share a single source sample, sequenced in a study of CD8 T cells in Susac syndrome. A quantity of roughly 0.5 to 1 ug RNA underwent reverse transcription using random hexamers. TCRdb itself ran the immunoSEQ multiplex PCR reads through MiXCR, one entry per CDR3 protein. The data show 100,000 to 150,000 distinct CDR3 sequences, around 95% seen once. Material for sequencing was CD8+ T cells from PBMCs. The receptor set was obtained from a human donor with Susac syndrome.

The CDR3 nucleotides are TGTGCCAGCAGTTTTAGCCCCGCCGGGGAGCTGTTTTTT. Translation: CASSFSPAGELFF. V is TRBV6-6 and J is TRBJ2-2; D is unclear. The length of the CDR3 is 13 residues. CDR1 MNHNY and CDR2 SVGAGI come from the germline V gene (reference sequence). Between the trimmed V and J ends, which lost 4 bases and 6 bases, there was a span of 9 bases.

J is TRBJ2-1 and V is TRBV30; D unclear. This CDR3 contains 13 residues. V was trimmed by 2 bases and J by 5 bases, leaving 10 bases between them. Germline-derived CDR1 and CDR2 are GTSNPN and SVGIG (reference sequence). The CDR3 spells CAWSFQLNNEQFF. Written as DNA, the CDR3 is TGTGCCTGGAGTTTTCAATTAAACAATGAGCAGTTCTTC.

This clonotype was seen more than once but under ten times. V is TRBV6-5 and J is TRBJ1-6, with D perhaps matching TRBD1 (5 bases). The CDR3 has 16 residues. V lost 4 bases to trimming and J lost 9 bases, with 19 bases between them. Looked up from germline, CDR1 is MNHEY and CDR2 is SVGAGI. The CDR3 nucleotides are TGTGCCAGCAGTTCCAGTCCGGGGGAAGGCGGTTCACCCCTCCACTTT. Translation: CASSSSPGEGGSPLHF.

This clonotype showed up just once. The gene calls are TRBV20-1 and TRBJ2-7; 15 bases map to TRBD2. From germline, CDR1 is DFQATT and CDR2 SNEGSKA (reference sequence). The CDR3 extends over 14 amino acids. Trimming cost V 3 bases and J 3 bases; bases outside gene matches: 0. The CDR3 nucleotides are TGCAGTGCTAGGGGACTAGCGGGGGGCTACGAGCAGTACTTC. It encodes CSARGLAGGYEQYF.

V is TRBV6-2 or TRBV6-3 and J is TRBJ2-2; D ambiguous. This CDR3 contains 15 residues. CDR1 MNHEY and CDR2 SVGEGT come from the germline V gene. V was clipped by 0 bases and J by 4 bases, with 9 bases between them. CDR3 region: CASSYSTSGTGELFF. The CDR3 nucleotides read TGTGCCAGCAGTTACTCTACCTCGGGCACCGGGGAGCTGTTTTTT.

This rearrangement joins TRBV20-1 to TRBJ2-7, with 11 nucleotides matching TRBD1. This CDR3 has 16 residues. The V gene's germline CDR1 is DFQATT and CDR2 SNEGSKA (reference sequence). J was trimmed by 5 bases and V by 0 bases; bases with no gene match: 9. CDR3 sequence (DNA): TGCAGTGCTAGAGAGGACCCGGGACAGGGGGGCCACGAGCAGTACTTC. The encoded protein is CSAREDPGQGGHEQYF.

The J gene is TRBJ2-7, the V gene TRBV2; possibly TRBD1 for D (6 bases). This CDR3 has 14 amino acids. V was shortened by 3 bases and J by 2 bases, with 11 bases between the two germline ends. From germline, CDR1 is SNHLY and CDR2 FYNNEI. CDR3 loop: CASSDRGPAYEQYF. The CDR3 bases are TGTGCCAGCAGTGACAGGGGTCCTGCCTACGAGCAGTACTTC.

This clonotype has just a few counts. J is TRBJ2-2 and V is TRBV4-2; D tentatively reads TRBD1 or TRBD2 (5 bases each). Trimming shortened V by 1 base and J by 5 bases, and 11 bases separated the two germline ends. The germline gives CDR1 LGHNA, CDR2 YNFKEQ. This CDR3 has 15 residues. This chain's CDR3 is CASSQGGTQTGELFF. DNA of the CDR3: TGTGCCAGCAGCCAAGGAGGGACCCAAACCGGGGAGCTGTTTTTT.

The V gene is TRBV6-4, the J gene TRBJ2-3; 9 bases line up with TRBD2. CDR1 is MRHNA, CDR2 SNTAGT, per germline. This CDR3 has 15 residues. The V and J ends lost 3 bases and 2 bases, in that order; junction bases with no gene match: 3. As DNA, the CDR3 is TGTGCCAGCAGTGATATAGCGGGGGCCACAGATACGCAGTATTTT. Translation gives CASSDIAGATDTQYF.

The gene calls are TRBV9 and TRBJ1-3; no clear D. Between the trimmed V and J ends, which lost 0 bases and 1 base, there was a span of 14 bases. Germline CDR1 and CDR2: SGDLS and YYNGEE. This CDR3 has 17 residues. The CDR3: CASSVDLPSSSGNTIYF. As DNA, the CDR3 is TGTGCCAGCAGCGTAGATCTCCCCAGCAGTTCTGGAAACACCATATATTTT. Full variable domain (rest looked up from reference TRBV9 and TRBJ1-3): DSGVTQTPKHLITATGQRVTLRCSPRSGDLSVYWYQQSLDQGLQFLIQYYNGEERAKGNILERFSAQQFPDLHSELNLSSLELGDSALYFCASSVDLPSSSGNTIYFGEGSWLTVV.

A single count supports this clonotype. The chain carries TRBV30 and TRBJ2-3; tentative D call: TRBD1 (5 bases). The V and J ends lost 0 bases and 6 bases respectively, with 13 bases between them. Germline loops: CDR1 GTSNPN, CDR2 SVGIG (reference sequence). This CDR3 is 14 amino acids long. The CDR3 DNA follows: TGTGCCTGGAGTGTATACAGGCAAGGGGATACGCAGTATTTT. The encoded protein is CAWSVYRQGDTQYF.

The chain couples TRBV20-1 to TRBJ2-5; 8 nucleotides align to TRBD2. J was trimmed by 2 bases and V by 6 bases; bases with no gene match: 8. CDR3 length: 14 residues. CDR1 DFQATT and CDR2 SNEGSKA come from the germline V gene (reference sequence). The CDR3 nucleotides are TGCAGTGCCCGGGGGGGATCCCTTCAAGAGACCCAGTACTTC. Translation: CSARGGSLQETQYF.

The rearrangement uses TRBV29-1 and TRBJ2-1; D remains ambiguous. Trimming shortened V by 3 bases and J by 0 bases, and 9 bases separated the two germline ends. This CDR3 is 14 amino acids long. Germline V gives CDR1 SQVTM, CDR2 ANQGSEA. In nucleotides, the CDR3 is TGCAGCGTTGAGGTGGCGGACTCCTACAATGAGCAGTTCTTC. This encodes CSVEVADSYNEQFF.

This sequence joins TRBV27 and TRBJ2-3; D unclear. Deletions cut 2 bases from V and 2 bases from J, with 11 bases between. Germline V gives CDR1 MNHEY, CDR2 SMNVEV (reference sequence). The CDR3 contains 15 residues. DNA of the CDR3: TGTGCCAGCAGTTTAGCTGATAGGACCACAGATACGCAGTATTTT. Amino acid sequence: CASSLADRTTDTQYF.

This chain joins TRBV27 and TRBJ2-3; weak D call: TRBD1 (6 bases). V dropped 8 bases and J dropped 1 base, with 10 bases sitting between them. Germline assignment: CDR1 MNHEY and CDR2 SMNVEV (reference sequence). The CDR3 covers 13 residues. The CDR3: CASRAGGTDTQYF. The CDR3 DNA is TGTGCCAGCCGTGCAGGGGGCACAGATACGCAGTATTTT.

This chain joins TRBV28 and TRBJ1-5, with D uncertain. Trimming cost V 5 bases and J 1 base, with 15 bases left between them. Germline CDR1 is MDHEN and CDR2 is SYDVKM. The CDR3 is 16 amino acids. CDR3 nucleotides: TGTGCCAGCAGTCCCCTCTCGGGGTGGAGCAATCAGCCCCAGCATTTT. Its translation: CASSPLSGWSNQPQHF.

This chain connects TRBV11-2 to TRBJ2-1, with 8 bases fitting TRBD1. The CDR3 length is 17 residues. J was trimmed by 8 bases and V by 5 bases; bases with no gene match: 17. Germline V CDR1 and CDR2: SGHAT, FQNNGV. CDR3 in amino acids: CASSPAGGTGAGDEQFF. CDR3 DNA sequence: TGTGCCAGCAGCCCCGCTGGGGGGACAGGTGCCGGGGATGAGCAGTTCTTC.